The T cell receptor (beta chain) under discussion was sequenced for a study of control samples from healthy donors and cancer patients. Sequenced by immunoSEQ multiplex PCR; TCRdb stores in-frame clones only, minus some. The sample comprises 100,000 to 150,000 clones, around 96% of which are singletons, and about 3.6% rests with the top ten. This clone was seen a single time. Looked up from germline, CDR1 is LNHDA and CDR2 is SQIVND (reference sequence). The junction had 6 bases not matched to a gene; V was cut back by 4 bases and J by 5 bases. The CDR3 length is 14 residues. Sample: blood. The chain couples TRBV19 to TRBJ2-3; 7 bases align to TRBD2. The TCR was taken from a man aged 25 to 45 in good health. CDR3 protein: CASSTRIAGDTQYF. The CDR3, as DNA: TGTGCCAGTAGTACTCGGATAGCGGGAGATACGCAGTATTTT. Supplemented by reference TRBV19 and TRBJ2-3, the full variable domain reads DGGITQSPKYLFRKEGQNVTLSCEQNLNHDAMYWYRQDPGQGLRLIYYSQIVNDFQKGDIAEGYSVSREKKESFPLTVTSAQKNPTAFYLCASSTRIAGDTQYFGPGTRLTVL.